A single sample is the source of the 10 T cell receptor beta chains below, sequenced in a study of blood T cell repertoires in COVID-19. TCRdb's table, derived via immunoSEQ multiplex PCR, lists solely in-frame clones and lacks some. This sample carries 400,000 or so clones, roughly nine tenths of them seen once, and the ten largest clones take 1% to 1.3%. The sequenced material came from PBMCs or T cells enriched from blood (not recorded which). The source of these receptors is a man younger than 40 who had recovered from COVID-19.

This sequence joins TRBV7-2 and TRBJ1-2; a weak D match, TRBD1 (5 bases). CDR3 length equals 15 residues. Trimming took 5 bases from V and 1 from J, leaving 14 bases between them. CDR1 and CDR2 (germline): SGHTA, FQGNSA. CDR3 in DNA: TGTGCCAGCAGCAGGGGCATTGACATTAACTATGGCTACACCTTC. Translated: CASSRGIDINYGYTF.

This clone appeared once. The chain employs TRBV18 and TRBJ1-2; a weak D match, TRBD1 (5 bases). CDR1 KGHSH and CDR2 LQKENI come from the germline V gene. CDR3 length: 13 amino acids. The V end was cut by 5 bases, the J end by 6 bases, with 13 bases between. The CDR3 DNA reads TGTGCCAGCTCATCTTCCAGGGTGGATGGCTACACCTTC. The encoded protein is CASSSSRVDGYTF.

This chain joins TRBV5-5 and TRBJ1-6; D gene unclear. Trimming stripped 1 base from V and 6 bases from J, with 11 bases between. Germline loops: CDR1 SGHKS, CDR2 YYEKEE (reference sequence). This CDR3 spans 15 amino acids. The CDR3 coding sequence is TGTGCCAGCAGCTTGTTTTACAGTCTTAATTCACCCCTCCACTTT. Protein: CASSLFYSLNSPLHF.

This chain uses TRBV3-1 (or the pseudogene TRBV3-2) with TRBJ1-1; TRBD1 might be the D (6 bases). This CDR3 has 14 amino acids. V gave up 4 bases and J gave up 4 bases, with 13 bases separating them. Germline CDR1 LGHDT, CDR2 YNNKEL (reference sequence). The CDR3 bases are TGTGCCAGCAGCCCGCGCCGGGGGGCCACTGAAGCTTTCTTT. Translated, it gives CASSPRRGATEAFF.

The genes are TRBV3-1 (or the pseudogene TRBV3-2) and TRBJ1-2; D may be TRBD1 (5 bases). V was shortened by 4 bases and J by 6 bases, with 6 bases between the two germline ends. This CDR3 has 11 residues. Per germline, CDR1 LGHDT and CDR2 YNNKEL (reference sequence). The CDR3 DNA reads TGTGCCAGCAGCCCAGGGAATGGCTACACCTTC. Amino acid sequence: CASSPGNGYTF.

J is TRBJ1-4 and V is TRBV5-1; 8 bases are shared with TRBD1. The CDR3 is 15 residues long. With 0 bases clipped from V and 7 bases from J, the junction kept 5 bases outside the gene matches. CDR1 is SGHRS, CDR2 YFSETQ, per germline. The DNA of the CDR3 is TGCGCCAGCAGCTTGGGGGCAGGGGGCCGTGAAAAACTGTTTTTT. Protein: CASSLGAGGREKLFF.

This rearrangement joins TRBV9 to TRBJ1-4, with 9 bases aligning to TRBD1. The ends lost 3 bases at V and 8 bases at J; junction bases unmatched: 11. This CDR3 is built from 16 residues. Germline lookup yields CDR1 SGDLS and CDR2 YYNGEE. The CDR3 coding sequence is TGTGCCAGCAGCGGAGGACCGGGACAGGGTTACGAAAAACTGTTTTTT. Translating gives CASSGGPGQGYEKLFF.

This clone was counted a few times. This rearrangement joins TRBV19 to TRBJ1-2; D is undetermined. Germline CDR1 and CDR2: LNHDA and SQIVND (reference sequence). The CDR3 has 14 amino acids. V lost 7 bases, J lost 1 base, and 13 bases lay in between. The CDR3 loop is CASTQTLLNYGYTF. The CDR3 DNA follows: TGTGCCAGTACCCAGACACTTCTTAACTATGGCTACACCTTC. The entire variable domain, with the rest obtained from reference TRBV19 and TRBJ1-2, is as follows: DGGITQSPKYLFRKEGQNVTLSCEQNLNHDAMYWYRQDPGQGLRLIYYSQIVNDFQKGDIAEGYSVSREKKESFPLTVTSAQKNPTAFYLCASTQTLLNYGYTFGSGTRLTVV.

Notes on this clone: The same CDR3 arises from other DNA sequences in this sample as well. The chain recombines TRBV3-1 (or the pseudogene TRBV3-2) with TRBJ2-7; D is ambiguous. Germline CDR1 is LGHDT and CDR2 is YNNKEL (reference sequence). V gave up 1 base and J gave up 2 bases, with 3 bases separating them. The CDR3 loop spans 12 amino acids. The CDR3 nucleotides read TGTGCCAGCAGCCAAGTCACCTACGAGCAGTACTTC. Translated, it gives CASSQVTYEQYF.

This chain links TRBV6-5 with TRBJ1-1; 9 nucleotides align to TRBD1. V lost 6 bases, J lost 5 bases, and 7 bases stayed unmatched. The CDR3 contains 14 residues. Germline V gene data show CDR1 as MNHEY and CDR2 as SVGAGI. DNA of the CDR3: TGTGCCAGCAGGGTACCGGGACAGGGTACTGAAGCTTTCTTT. Translation: CASRVPGQGTEAFF.